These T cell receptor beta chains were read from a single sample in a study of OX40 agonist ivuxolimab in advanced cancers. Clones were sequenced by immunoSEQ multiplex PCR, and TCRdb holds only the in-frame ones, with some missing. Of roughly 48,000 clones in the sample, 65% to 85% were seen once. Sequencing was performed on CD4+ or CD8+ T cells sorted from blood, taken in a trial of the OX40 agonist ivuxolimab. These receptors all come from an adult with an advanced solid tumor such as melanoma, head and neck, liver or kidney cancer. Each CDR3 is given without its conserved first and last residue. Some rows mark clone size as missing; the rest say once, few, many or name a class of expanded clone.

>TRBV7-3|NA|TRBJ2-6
ASSLTGASNVLT
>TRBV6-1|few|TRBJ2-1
ASSEGPAPYNEQF
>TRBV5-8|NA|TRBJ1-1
ASSLGRRTEAF
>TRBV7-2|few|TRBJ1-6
ASSSRSGPLH
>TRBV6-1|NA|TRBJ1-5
ASLRPAERAMWH
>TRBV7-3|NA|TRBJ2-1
ASSPGQGDEQF
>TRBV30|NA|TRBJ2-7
AWRRDRRSYEQY
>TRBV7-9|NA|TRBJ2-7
ASSKGLAGGSYEQY
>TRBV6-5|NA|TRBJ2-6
ASSLLSGANVLT
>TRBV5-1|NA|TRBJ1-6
ASSVTGGSPLH
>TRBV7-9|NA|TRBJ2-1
ASSLLVGLGFNNEQF
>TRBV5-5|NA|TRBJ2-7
ASSLFLQGDEQY
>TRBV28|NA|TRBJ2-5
ASSPPVYETQY
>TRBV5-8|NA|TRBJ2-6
ASSPSGGTGANVLT
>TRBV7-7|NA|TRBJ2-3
ASSRSDRGLNTDTQY
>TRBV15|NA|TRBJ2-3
ATSRDLAGGASTDTQY
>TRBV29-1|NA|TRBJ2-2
SVRTLNGPGELF
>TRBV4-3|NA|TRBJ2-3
ASSQDPGTSGVYTQY
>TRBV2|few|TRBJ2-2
ASLKGGPTRAGELF
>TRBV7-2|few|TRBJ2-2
ASSLSGGTPGELF
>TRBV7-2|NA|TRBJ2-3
ASSRGLAASTDTQY
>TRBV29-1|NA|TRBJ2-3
SVEDTQY
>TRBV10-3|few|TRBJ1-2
AISASTERPYGYT
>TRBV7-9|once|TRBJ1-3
ASSVMSITGNTIY
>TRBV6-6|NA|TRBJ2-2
ASSSQREAGELF